The rows below give T cell receptor beta chains drawn from one sample of a study of cytomegalovirus exposure and HLA in healthy donors. Measured with immunoSEQ multiplex PCR; TCRdb has only the in-frame clones, and not every one. Among 200,000 to 250,000 clones, approximately 80% were seen once, and the ten largest hold about 0.77%. Sequencing was performed on PBMCs. The receptor set was obtained from a boy under 10 years old in good health and CMV-seronegative. The CDR3 runs from the conserved cysteine through the conserved F or W. D genes are given only for firm matches. Clone size is shown for a subset of rows, as once, few, many or a class of expanded clone.

TRBJ1-2,TRBV6-1,.,.,TGTGCCAGCAGTCGTACACTACAGGGAGACTATGGCTACACCTTC,CASSRTLQGDYGYTF
TRBJ1-1,TRBV27,TRBD1,.,TGTGCCAGCAGTTTATTACCGGGACAGGGGGTCGCTGAAGCTTTCTTT,CASSLLPGQGVAEAFF
TRBJ2-7,TRBV5-4,.,.,TGTGCCAGCAGCTTGACCTTCGACGGGGAGCAGTACTTC,CASSLTFDGEQYF
TRBJ1-2,TRBV10-2,.,.,TGCGCCAGCAGTGATAGAGGACAGTCGTTTTATGGCTACACCTTC,CASSDRGQSFYGYTF
TRBJ1-2,TRBV6-5,TRBD1,.,TGTGCCAGCAGTTACCGGGGACAGGGGTATGGCTACACCTTC,CASSYRGQGYGYTF
TRBJ2-7,TRBV30,TRBD1,.,TGTGCCTGGAGTCACCCGGGACAGTTCTCCTACGAGCAGTACTTC,CAWSHPGQFSYEQYF
TRBJ2-2,TRBV19,TRBD2,.,TGTGCCAGTAGTATCATAGACGGGAGGACCGGGGAGCTGTTTTTT,CASSIIDGRTGELFF
TRBJ2-3,TRBV6-6,TRBD2,.,TGTGCCAGCACCCAAACTAGCGGGAGAACAGATACGCAGTATTTT,CASTQTSGRTDTQYF
TRBJ2-3,TRBV30,TRBD2,.,TGTGCCTGGAGTCCGCCGGGACTAGCGGGGGGGCCAGATACGCAGTATTTT,CAWSPPGLAGGPDTQYF
TRBJ2-3,TRBV7-8,TRBD2,once,TGTGCCAGCAGCCCTTATCCGGGGGGGACAGATACGCAGTATTTT,CASSPYPGGTDTQYF
TRBJ2-5,TRBV6-6,.,.,TGTGCCAGCAAACGGTCGGCGGGAGAGACCCAGTACTTC,CASKRSAGETQYF
TRBJ2-7,TRBV27,.,.,TGTGCCAGCAGTTTATCCTTCTCCTACGAGCAGTACTTC,CASSLSFSYEQYF
TRBJ2-7,TRBV7-9,.,.,TGTGCCAGCAGCTTAGCAAGCTACAGCTACGACGAGCAGTACTTC,CASSLASYSYDEQYF
TRBJ2-7,TRBV7-9,.,once,TGTGCCAGCAGCCTACAGAGACGCGCCGACGAGCAGTACTTC,CASSLQRRADEQYF
TRBJ1-1,TRBV28,.,once,TGTGCCAGCAGAGCGGACGGGCGGGGATCCACTGAAGCTTTCTTT,CASRADGRGSTEAFF
TRBJ2-7,TRBV7-3,TRBD1,.,TGTGCCAGCAGCCGGGACGGGACAGGGCTACTGGGGACCTACGAGCAGTACTTC,CASSRDGTGLLGTYEQYF
TRBJ2-3,TRBV7-3,.,.,TGTGCCAGCAGCCCGGAGGGAGATACGCAGTATTTT,CASSPEGDTQYF
TRBJ1-2,TRBV30,TRBD1,.,TGTGCCTGGGGAACCGGGACAGGGTTTTACTATGGCTACACCTTC,CAWGTGTGFYYGYTF
TRBJ1-2,TRBV9,TRBD1,.,TGTGCCAGCAGCGTAGTGCAGGGGGGAGTAGGTGGCTACACCTTC,CASSVVQGGVGGYTF
TRBJ1-2,TRBV5-6,.,.,TGTGCCAGCAGAAATATACAAACTAACTATGGCTACACCTTC,CASRNIQTNYGYTF
TRBJ1-2,TRBV27,TRBD1,.,TGTGCCAGCAGTTTCGGGAGACAGGGTAACTATGGCTACACCTTC,CASSFGRQGNYGYTF
TRBJ2-5,TRBV7-9,TRBD1,.,TGTGCCAGCAGCTTTTCAGGGGGCAAAGAGACCCAGTACTTC,CASSFSGGKETQYF
TRBJ2-3,TRBV19,.,.,TGTGCCAGTAAGATCCAGGGTATTACAGATACGCAGTATTTT,CASKIQGITDTQYF
TRBJ2-3,TRBV7-9,.,once,TGTGCCAGCAGCTTAGGTGGCGGGGGCCCCCCAGATACGCAGTATTTT,CASSLGGGGPPDTQYF
TRBJ2-1,TRBV27,TRBD2,.,TGTGCCAGCAGTGTCCCCGGGACTAGCAACTACAATGAGCAGTTCTTC,CASSVPGTSNYNEQFF
TRBJ2-5,TRBV10-3,TRBD1,.,TGTGCCATCAGTGAAGACAGGGGGCTAGGGGAGACCCAGTACTTC,CAISEDRGLGETQYF
TRBJ2-5,TRBV2,TRBD1,.,TGTGCCACCACAGGGGGCGAAGAGACCCAGTACTTC,CATTGGEETQYF
TRBJ2-4,TRBV27,.,.,TGTGCCAGCAGATCCAGGACACAACTAGCCAAAAACATTCAGTACTTC,CASRSRTQLAKNIQYF
TRBJ2-1,TRBV9,TRBD2,.,TGTGCCAGCAGCGCTCTAAGGACTAGCGGGGGTGAGCAGTTCTTC,CASSALRTSGGEQFF
TRBJ2-1,TRBV9,.,.,TGTGCCAGGGGACTGGACCACAATGAGCAGTTCTTC,CARGLDHNEQFF
TRBJ2-1,TRBV30,.,.,TGTGCCTGGGTTCCCGGGGTGAGACGGGAGACCGACAATGAGCAGTTCTTC,CAWVPGVRRETDNEQFF
TRBJ2-7,TRBV5-1,TRBD1,.,TGCGCCAGCAGCTTGCTGGGACAGGGGGGCTACGAGCAGTACTTC,CASSLLGQGGYEQYF
TRBJ2-7,TRBV6-1,.,.,TGTGCCAGCAGTGTGGGCGTGGAGCAGTACTTC,CASSVGVEQYF
TRBJ2-5,TRBV19,.,.,TGTGCCAGTAGTATTGGTTCGAGCGGACAAGAGACCCAGTACTTC,CASSIGSSGQETQYF
TRBJ1-2,TRBV29-1,.,.,TGCAGCGTTGAAGTGGTCGGGGAATTCACCTTC,CSVEVVGEFTF
TRBJ2-7,TRBV2,TRBD1,.,TGTGCCAGCAGTTACAGGGGGCGAACCTACGAGCAGTACTTC,CASSYRGRTYEQYF
TRBJ1-3,TRBV13,.,.,TGTGCCAGCAGCTTAGAACTTACCTCTGGAAACACCATATATTTT,CASSLELTSGNTIYF
TRBJ2-3,TRBV30,TRBD1,.,TGTGCCTGGGGGACAGGAACTATTAGCACAGATACGCAGTATTTT,CAWGTGTISTDTQYF
TRBJ2-2,TRBV29-1,TRBD2,.,TGCAGCGTTGCGCCTAGCGGGGGGGAAACCGGGGAGCTGTTTTTT,CSVAPSGGETGELFF
TRBJ1-5,TRBV19,.,.,TGTGCCAGTAGTATCGACAGGTATCAGCCCCAGCATTTT,CASSIDRYQPQHF
TRBJ2-1,TRBV7-9,TRBD2,.,TGTGCCAGCAGCCCGGGACTAGCGGGGGCCGAGCAGTTCTTC,CASSPGLAGAEQFF
TRBJ1-1,TRBV6-5,TRBD1,.,TGTGCCAGCAGTTACCCCGGGACAGGGGTGCCTGAAGCTTTCTTT,CASSYPGTGVPEAFF
TRBJ2-7,TRBV29-1,TRBD2,.,TGCAGCGTTGGCCTAGCGGGGGATAGCGAGCAGTACTTC,CSVGLAGDSEQYF
TRBJ2-1,TRBV2,TRBD2,.,TGTGCCAGCAGGGCCTCCCCTACTAGCGGGGGTGGTGGGTTCTTC,CASRASPTSGGGGFF
TRBJ1-2,TRBV9,.,.,TGTGCCAGCAGCGTAATGGCTGGGGAGGCGTTCGGCTACACCTTC,CASSVMAGEAFGYTF
TRBJ1-6,TRBV7-2,.,.,TGTGCCAGCAGCTTGGAGGCGTCACCCCTCCACTTT,CASSLEASPLHF
TRBJ2-1,TRBV30,TRBD1,.,TGTGCCTGGAGAATGTCGGCTGGACAGGGGGCGATTGGGTTCTTC,CAWRMSAGQGAIGFF
TRBJ2-7,TRBV2,TRBD1,.,TGTGCCAGCAGTGAAGGGCGACAGGGCTTCTACGAGCAGTACTTC,CASSEGRQGFYEQYF
TRBJ1-6,TRBV25-1,.,.,TGTGCCAGCAGTGATGGAGAGACAGCTAATTCACCCCTCCACTTT,CASSDGETANSPLHF
TRBJ1-2,TRBV6-5,.,.,TGTGCCAGCAGTTCCTTACCTGGGGCTACCTATGGCTACACCTTC,CASSSLPGATYGYTF
TRBJ2-7,TRBV30,.,.,TGTGCCTGGAGGCCCTCTCGGGACACAGCGTACTTC,CAWRPSRDTAYF
TRBJ2-7,TRBV7-9,TRBD1,.,TGTGCCAGCAGCTTAGTGGGACAGCCGTACGAGCAGTACTTC,CASSLVGQPYEQYF
TRBJ1-3,TRBV6-5,TRBD1,.,TGTGCCAGCAGTGGACAGGTTAACTCTGGAAACACCATATATTTT,CASSGQVNSGNTIYF
TRBJ2-7,TRBV5-5,.,.,TGTGCCAGCAGCTTGGATTCCTCGAGAGACTACGAGCAGTACTTC,CASSLDSSRDYEQYF
TRBJ1-2,TRBV18,TRBD1,.,TGTGCCAGCTCACCAATTACCGGGACAGGGGTTTACTATGGCTACACCTTC,CASSPITGTGVYYGYTF
TRBJ2-1,TRBV11-2,.,.,TGTGCCAGCAGCTTATCGGAGAGATCCTACAATGAGCAGTTCTTC,CASSLSERSYNEQFF